The present TCR beta chain was sequenced within a study of blood T cell repertoires in COVID-19. About the study: COVID-19 samples from acute and convalescent phases originated in the United States, Italy and Spain. PBMCs, B-cell-depleted T cells, or T cells were the source of the cDNA or gDNA that made up the material.

In the original processing: For nucleated cells, counts were estimated from reference gene primer amplification. Method: immunoSEQ multiplex PCR; TCRdb's copy keeps in-frame clones and lacks some. V and J calls and clone size are those listed in that table; D and trimming were worked out from the DNA. The data show about 190,000 clones, nearly 90% seen once. The CDR3 consists of 15 residues. Germline V gene lookup returns CDR1 MDHEN and CDR2 SYDVKM. The V end lost 4 bases, the J end lost 6 bases, and 19 bases lay between the germline ends. The sequence was collected from a man over 45 with acute or convalescent COVID-19. V is TRBV28 and J is TRBJ2-7; D perhaps matches TRBD1 (8 bases). Sequencing input: peripheral blood. CDR3 sequence (DNA): TGTGCCAGCAGTTCGGGGGGACAGGCAACCATCGAGCAGTACTTC. Translated: CASSSGGQATIEQYF.